This T cell receptor beta chain stems from a study of quantifying T cell responses using KT2 cells. For the study at large: Reverse transcription used primers in the TCR alpha and beta constant regions.

Known numbers of the T cell clone KT2 were added to PBMC. On this clonotype itself: This may be a read error, as it is one base from a much larger clone.

CDR3 length: 16 amino acids. Germline V CDR1 and CDR2: MGHRA, YSYEKL. A single-stranded UMI oligo with SP2 sequence was ligated to cDNA 3' ends. The first PCR ran approximately 4 cycles with an equimolar RC1.1 and RC1.2 beta primer mix. TCRdb re-derived calls from the UMI-ligation and nested PCR reads in MiXCR, one entry per CDR3 protein. The data contain tens of thousands of distinct CDR3 sequences, around an eighth of them seen just once; the ten biggest clones take up about 9.7%. This sequence joins TRBV4-1 and TRBJ1-5, with 8 bases identical to TRBD1. The source of this sequence is a human donor. The sample comprised PBMCs spiked with cells of the T cell clone KT2. CDR3 nucleotides: TGCGCCAGCGGCCAAGTGGGCAGGGGGCGAAATCAGCCCCAGCATTTT. Translated: CASGQVGRGRNQPQHF.